The 25 T cell receptor beta chains reported below all come from one sample, sequenced in a study of CD8+CD57+ T cells in acquired aplastic anemia. TCR beta VDJ and CDR3 profiles were obtained from a genomic DNA template. TCRdb passed the reads through MiXCR, listing each CDR3 protein once. The table shows approximately 160,000 distinct CDR3 sequences, with approximately 43% occurring only once. Specimen: sorted CD4+, CD8+, or CD8+CD57+ T cells (not recorded which) from PBMCs. These receptors all come from a human donor in good health.

This clonotype was picked up many times. The chain recombines TRBV4-3 with TRBJ2-3, with D unclear. Trimming removed 0 bases from V and 9 bases from J, with 13 bases in between. Germline CDR1 is LGHNA and CDR2 is YSLEER. This CDR3 is 14 amino acids long. The CDR3, as DNA: TGCGCCAGCAGCCAAGATTCATTCATCACCACGCAGTATTTT. It specifies CASSQDSFITTQYF.

Many counts were recorded for this clonotype. The J gene is TRBJ2-2, the V gene TRBV7-9; unclear D gene. Germline assignment: CDR1 SEHNR and CDR2 FQNEAQ (reference sequence). V was clipped by 1 base and J by 4 bases, with 10 bases between them. The CDR3 contains 15 residues. CDR3 in amino acids: CASSLVDPSTGELFF. The CDR3 DNA is TGTGCCAGCAGCTTAGTGGACCCGTCCACCGGGGAGCTGTTTTTT.

At least ten counts were recorded for this clonotype. The chain has TRBV2 and TRBJ2-1; tentative D call: TRBD2 (6 bases). There are 15 residues in the CDR3. Germline V lookup: CDR1 SNHLY, CDR2 FYNNEI. Trimming took 4 bases from V and 5 from J, leaving 15 bases between them. CDR3 sequence reads: CASSGLVAANNEQFF. The CDR3 nucleotides read TGTGCCAGCAGTGGGTTGGTAGCGGCGAACAATGAGCAGTTCTTC.

This clonotype was counted ten times or more. The genes are TRBV7-2 and TRBJ2-1; 9 nucleotides match TRBD2. The CDR3 runs to 18 residues. Unmatched junction bases numbered 9, after V lost 2 bases and J lost 1 base. CDR1 is SGHTA, CDR2 FQGNSA, per germline. This CDR3 reads CASSLRGGGVGSYNEQFF. The CDR3 nucleotides read TGTGCCAGCAGCTTACGTGGCGGGGGGGTCGGGTCCTACAATGAGCAGTTCTTC.

This clonotype was recorded at least ten times. The gene calls are TRBV6-2 or TRBV6-3 and TRBJ2-5, with TRBD2 matching over 9 bases. The V gene end was trimmed by 2 bases and the J gene end by 4 bases; junction bases not matched to a gene: 8. Germline V gene lookup returns CDR1 MNHEY and CDR2 SVGEGT. This CDR3 has 16 amino acids. Written as DNA, the CDR3 is TGTGCCAGCAGTTACGTTCGCGGGGGGGCCACAGAGACCCAGTACTTC. This gives the protein CASSYVRGGATETQYF.

In the case of this clonotype: This could be a read error, since a much larger clone is one nucleotide away. The rearrangement links TRBV7-6 to TRBJ2-7, with D maybe TRBD1 (6 bases). The CDR3 runs 12 residues. Germline-derived CDR1 and CDR2 are SGHVS and FNYEAQ. Trimming stripped 6 bases from V and 3 bases from J, with 9 bases between. The CDR3 region has the DNA TGTGCCAGCAGGGGGGACATCTACGAGCAGTACTTC. Its protein product is CASRGDIYEQYF. Supplemented by reference TRBV7-6 and TRBJ2-7, the full variable domain reads GAGVSQSPRYKVTKRGQDVALRCDPISGHVSLYWYRQALGQGPEFLTYFNYEAQQDKSGLPNDRFSAERPEGSISTLTIQRTEQRDSAMYRCASRGDIYEQYFGPGTRLTVT.

In its sample, this clonotype was seen many times. The V and J genes are TRBV24-1 and TRBJ2-5; D might be TRBD2 (5 bases). Per the germline V gene, CDR1 is KGHDR and CDR2 is SFDVKD. The V end was cut by 4 bases, the J end by 5 bases, with 16 bases between. This CDR3 spans 15 amino acids. Here the CDR3 reads CATSEPVPGGETQYF. The CDR3 nucleotides are TGTGCCACCAGTGAACCCGTCCCCGGCGGGGAGACCCAGTACTTC.

The table lists this clonotype with many counts. The V call is TRBV20-1, the J call TRBJ1-2; D is unclear. V dropped 0 bases and J dropped 4 bases, with 12 bases sitting between them. In germline, CDR1 is DFQATT, CDR2 SNEGSKA (reference sequence). The CDR3 length is 14 residues. In DNA form, the CDR3 reads TGCAGTGCTAGAGATGGGAGAGCGAGCTATGGCTACACCTTC. As protein: CSARDGRASYGYTF.

V is TRBV27 and J is TRBJ1-1; the D is unclear. The CDR3 runs to 12 residues. The germline V and J ends were trimmed by 7 bases and 2 bases, with 8 bases remaining between them. The germline gives CDR1 MNHEY, CDR2 SMNVEV (reference sequence). The CDR3 bases are TGTGCCAGCACGGGAGTCAACACTGAAGCTTTCTTT. Translated: CASTGVNTEAFF.

This clonotype was seen a few times. The gene calls are TRBV25-1 and TRBJ1-1; D is possibly TRBD1 (6 bases). Looked up from germline, CDR1 is MGHDK and CDR2 is SYGVNS. Trimming took off 5 bases at V and 6 bases at J, with 16 bases between the two ends. The CDR3 has 14 amino acids. CDR3 DNA: TGTGCCAGCAGTCCGAGGGGGGAACGGCCTGAAGCTTTCTTT. Its translation: CASSPRGERPEAFF.

This clonotype showed up just a few times. DNA for the CDR3: TGTGCCAGCAGCTTAGAAGGGAATTCACCCCTCCACTTT. This translates into CASSLEGNSPLHF. The chain combines TRBV7-9 with TRBJ1-6, with D unclear. Trimming left V 1 base short and J 7 bases short, with 5 bases between. CDR3 length: 13 amino acids. Germline V gene data show CDR1 as SEHNR and CDR2 as FQNEAQ (reference sequence).

This clonotype was counted at least ten times. The V gene is TRBV19, the J gene TRBJ2-3; 7 bases agree with TRBD2. With 3 bases clipped from V and 5 bases from J, the junction kept 11 bases outside the gene matches. Germline V gene lookup returns CDR1 LNHDA and CDR2 SQIVND (reference sequence). The CDR3 consists of 16 residues. CDR3 region: CASSIGGIAGRDTQYF. DNA for the CDR3: TGTGCCAGTAGTATCGGGGGGATTGCCGGTAGAGATACGCAGTATTTT.

In this sample, this clonotype turned up many times. The V call is TRBV2, the J call TRBJ1-4, with 11 bases lining up with TRBD1. V trimming: 6 bases; J trimming: 4 bases; junction bases outside the gene matches: 4. The CDR3 length is 15 residues. The germline V gene has CDR1 SNHLY and CDR2 FYNNEI. The CDR3 here is CASSRTGGSNEKLFF. CDR3 DNA sequence: TGTGCCAGCAGCAGGACAGGGGGCAGTAATGAAAAACTGTTTTTT.

This chain uses TRBV6-1 with TRBJ2-1, with D unresolved. V gave up 6 bases and J gave up 0 bases, with 15 bases separating them. The CDR3 has 16 amino acids. The germline V gene encodes CDR1 MNHNS and CDR2 SASEGT. The CDR3 reads CASRRGVGISYNEQFF. CDR3 DNA: TGTGCCAGCAGGAGAGGCGTTGGGATCTCCTACAATGAGCAGTTCTTC.

This clonotype was seen only a few times. This chain connects TRBV6-2 or TRBV6-3 to TRBJ2-1; possible D gene TRBD2, 7 bases. This CDR3 is built from 14 residues. The germline V and J ends were trimmed by 2 bases and 8 bases, with 13 bases remaining between them. The germline V gene encodes CDR1 MNHEY and CDR2 SVGEGT. As DNA, the CDR3 is TGTGCCAGCAGTTACGGGGGCGGGGGCGATGAGCAGTTCTTC. Its translation: CASSYGGGGDEQFF.

The J gene is TRBJ2-6, the V gene TRBV19; D is unresolved. Deletions cut 7 bases from V and 2 bases from J, with 6 bases between. The V gene's germline CDR1 is LNHDA and CDR2 SQIVND (reference sequence). The CDR3 runs 13 residues. The CDR3, as DNA: TGTGCCAGTATCGGCCCTGGGGCCAACGTCCTGACTTTC. Translation: CASIGPGANVLTF.

This clonotype was observed a few times. The CDR3 loop is CASSLRHENTEAFF. CDR3 DNA sequence: TGTGCCAGCAGTTTAAGGCACGAGAACACTGAAGCTTTCTTT. The gene calls are TRBV12-3 or TRBV12-4 and TRBJ1-1; unclear D gene. This CDR3 is built from 14 residues. Trimming took off 2 bases at V and 1 base at J, with 8 bases between the two ends.

The gene calls are TRBV5-5 and TRBJ1-6; 9 bases are a match to TRBD1. The CDR3 is 16 residues long. The V gene's germline CDR1 is SGHKS and CDR2 YYEKEE (reference sequence). Losses at the gene ends were 2 bases for V and 7 bases for J; bases not matched to a gene: 7. The CDR3 sequence: CASSLKQGAGNSPLHF. The CDR3 DNA follows: TGTGCCAGCAGCTTAAAACAGGGGGCAGGCAATTCACCCCTCCACTTT.

V is TRBV11-2 and J is TRBJ2-1, with 8 bases lining up with TRBD2. The CDR3 runs 15 residues. CDR1 and CDR2 from the germline V gene are SGHAT and FQNNGV. J was trimmed by 3 bases and V by 4 bases; bases with no gene match: 5. CDR3 in amino acids: CASSSAGGGYNEQFF. CDR3 bases: TGTGCCAGCAGCTCGGCGGGAGGTGGCTACAATGAGCAGTTCTTC.

Ten or more counts support this clonotype. The chain combines TRBV2 with TRBJ2-3; 8 nucleotides align to TRBD2. CDR1 SNHLY and CDR2 FYNNEI come from the germline V gene. With V trimmed by 4 bases and J by 0 bases, 3 bases remained unmatched. CDR3 length: 15 amino acids. For the CDR3, the DNA is TGTGCCAGCAGTGCCCAGCGGGGGAGCACAGATACGCAGTATTTT. Encoded protein: CASSAQRGSTDTQYF.

The gene calls are TRBV27 and TRBJ2-1; D remains unclear. Trimming took off 6 bases at V and 5 bases at J, with 17 bases between the two ends. Germline assignment: CDR1 MNHEY and CDR2 SMNVEV (reference sequence). The CDR3 is made up of 15 amino acids. The CDR3 coding sequence is TGTGCCAGCAGGGAATTCACTGCCGTGGACAATGAGCAGTTCTTC. Translating it yields CASREFTAVDNEQFF.

As for this clonotype: The junction and the germline gene differ at one end; a read error may be behind it. The V and J genes are TRBV24-1 and TRBJ2-5; a possible D gene is TRBD1 (5 bases). Germline CDR1 reads KGHDR; CDR2 reads SFDVKD. The CDR3 sequence is 16 residues long. CDR3 coding DNA: TGTGCCATCAGTGATTTTCCCCAGGGTCAGGGAGAGACCCAGTACTTC. It is translated as CAISDFPQGQGETQYF.

The chain recombines TRBV5-8 with TRBJ2-5; no reliable D call. The CDR3 extends over 15 amino acids. The V end was cut by 1 base, the J end by 2 bases, with 12 bases between. CDR1 and CDR2 from the germline V gene are SGHTS and YDEGEE. This CDR3 reads CASSLTGALQETQYF. DNA for the CDR3: TGTGCCAGCAGCTTGACCGGTGCCCTACAAGAGACCCAGTACTTC.

To note about this clonotype: A much larger clone sits a single nucleotide away, making a read error possible. DNA of the CDR3: TGTGCCAGCAGCTTAGTGGGTGGGACTAGCGGGGTGGCAGATACGCAGTATTTT. Translated, it gives CASSLVGGTSGVADTQYF. The chain has TRBV11-2 and TRBJ2-3; 13 bases align to TRBD2. The CDR3 is 18 residues long. Germline-derived CDR1 and CDR2 are SGHAT and FQNNGV. V was clipped by 1 base and J by 4 bases; unmatched bases: 8.

Of note for this clonotype: This may be a read error, as it is one base from a much larger clone. The CDR3 end shows no conserved phenylalanine or tryptophan, and so a read error is likely. Because the CDR3's place on the DNA is in doubt, the DNA is left out and the CDR3 is given as listed by TCRdb. The rearrangement uses TRBV7-2 and TRBJ2-3; TRBD2, the table's D call, lacks a check against the DNA. Termini included, the CDR3 measures 12 amino acids. Germline-derived CDR1 and CDR2 are SGHTA and FQGNSA. CDR3 residues: CASSPGTSGVSL.